Included here is one T cell receptor beta chain sequence, with context. Its antigen is not identified. This sample was included in a study of T cell responses to AZD1222 COVID-19 vaccine. Study-level findings and limits: Epitopes outside B.1.351 and B.1.1.7 mutated regions reportedly drew nearly half of spike TCRs.

Germline loops: CDR1 SGHTA, CDR2 FQGNSA. V lost 2 bases and J lost 3, with 20 bases in between. The CDR3 runs to 17 residues. Profiled with immunoSEQ multiplex PCR; TCRdb holds only in-frame clones, not every one. The table has 70,000 to 85,000 clones, roughly 80% seen once. The chain is built from TRBV7-2 and TRBJ2-7; weak D call: TRBD1 (5 bases). The sample here was peripheral blood, taken on day 0 of AZD1222 vaccination. This TCR was recovered from an adult in good health. The CDR3 coding sequence is TGTGCCAGCAGCTTAAACGCGCGTTTAGGGGATTACTACGAGCAGTACTTC. Its protein is CASSLNARLGDYYEQYF.